This T cell receptor beta chain came from a study of neurological immune-mediated disorders. Points from the study as a whole: The greatest TCR clonal expansion appeared in HTLV-1-associated myelopathy and the smallest, falling below healthy controls, in multiple sclerosis.

For sorted libraries, the input was about 930,000 CD4+ or CD8+ T cells. This clonotype was detected ten times or more. Its antigen is unidentified. Germline V gene lookup returns CDR1 SNHLY and CDR2 FYNNEI. V gave up 7 bases and J gave up 1 base, with 10 bases separating them. This CDR3 is built from 13 residues. The method for making cDNA was 5'RACE, and it used 10-nucleotide random UMIs. In TCRdb, the 5' RACE reads were re-called with MiXCR into one record per CDR3 protein. There are 20,000 to 25,000 distinct CDR3 sequences in the sample; approximately 6.2% occur only once, and over 35% lies in the top ten.

The clonotype was recovered from a man younger than 35 in good health. The specimen sequenced was CD8+ T cells from blood. The genes are TRBV2 and TRBJ1-1; no clear D. CDR3 loop: CASIPGPNTEAFF. As DNA, the CDR3 is TGTGCCAGCATACCAGGACCGAACACTGAAGCTTTCTTT.